This T cell receptor beta chain originates from a study of blood T cells in healthy people across ages. The table lists this clonotype with a few counts. PCR was performed a second time for about 6 to 12 cycles using a sample-barcoded 5' primer and a J-beta primer mix. TCRdb analysed the 5' RACE reads with MiXCR anew, one entry per CDR3 protein. This table holds around 1,000,000 distinct CDR3 sequences, approximately 25% found once. The data also belong to a second study, concerning T cells of mothers and their children. That paper states: At about 1.5 ug per 15 ul, all of the extracted RNA went into cDNA synthesis. The study obtained over 8.5 million TCR beta CDR3 reads per mother and some 3 million per child. Unrelated pairs and related pairs have their TCR recombination output shaped similarly by thymic selection. Mothers and children who were related shared slightly more overlap than unrelated pairs, but not significantly more.

The sequence was obtained from a girl aged 2-9 years in good health. Sequencing used blood.

The CDR3 loop is CASRPRRRETQYF. DNA of the CDR3: TGTGCCAGCAGACCCAGAAGAAGAGAGACCCAGTACTTC. This chain connects TRBV6-5 to TRBJ2-5; D is unresolved. V was trimmed by 6 bases and J by 4 bases, leaving 12 bases between them. Germline V gene data show CDR1 as MNHEY and CDR2 as SVGAGI. There are 13 residues in the CDR3.